A selection of T cell receptor beta chains follows, all from one sample in a study of cytomegalovirus exposure and HLA in healthy donors. Sequencing used immunoSEQ multiplex PCR; TCRdb keeps in-frame clones, though not all of them. The table lists about 110,000 clones, about 86% of them singletons. The sample was PBMCs. These TCRs come from a man aged 40-55 years in good health and CMV-seronegative. The CDR3 runs from the conserved cysteine through the conserved F or W. A D gene is named only where the DNA matches it firmly. Size tells how often a clone was seen (once, few, many) or the class of an expanded clone, and some rows leave it out.

clone_size d_call j_call v_call cdr3_nt cdr3_aa
. TRBD1 TRBJ1-2 TRBV7-9 TGTGCCAGCAGCGAGGGGGCGGGTGACGGCAACTATGGCTACACCTTC CASSEGAGDGNYGYTF
few TRBD2 TRBJ2-7 TRBV7-2 TGTGCCAGCAGCGGGATCCGAGGGACTAGCGGGGGGGCCATCGAGCAGTACTTC CASSGIRGTSGGAIEQYF
. . TRBJ2-7 TRBV6-1 TGTGCCAGCAGTGCTCGGAGATCCTACGAGCAGTACTTC CASSARRSYEQYF
. . TRBJ2-2 TRBV14 TGTGCCAGCAGCCAAGCGAGGGCCGGGGAGCTGTTTTTT CASSQARAGELFF
once . TRBJ2-5 TRBV6-5 TGTGCCAGCAGTTACTCTGACGGGAGCCAAGAGACCCAGTACTTC CASSYSDGSQETQYF
. . TRBJ2-7 TRBV6-1 TGTGCCAGCAGACCCGAGAGGAGCGAGCAGTACTTC CASRPERSEQYF
few . TRBJ1-3 TRBV6-1 TGTGCCAGCAGTAGGACAGACTCTGGAAACACCATATATTTT CASSRTDSGNTIYF
. TRBD1 TRBJ2-7 TRBV7-2 TGTGCCAGCAGCCCGGGACAGGGGGCTTCATACGAGCAGTACTTC CASSPGQGASYEQYF
once TRBD1 TRBJ2-6 TRBV7-9 TGTGCCAGCAGCTTCGACAGGGGCCGCACTGGGGCCAACGTCCTGACTTTC CASSFDRGRTGANVLTF
. . TRBJ2-5 TRBV9 TGTGCCAGCAGCGGGCAAGGCGGGACAGTAAACCAAGAGACCCAGTACTTC CASSGQGGTVNQETQYF
. . TRBJ2-2 TRBV21-1 TGTGCCAGCAGCTTGGGGTCAGCGGGGGGTGCTAACACCGGGGAGCTGTTTTTT CASSLGSAGGANTGELFF
. TRBD1 TRBJ2-5 TRBV10-3 TGTGCCATCAGTGGGGGACAGGGTAATGATAGGACCCAGTACTTC CAISGGQGNDRTQYF
few . TRBJ2-2 TRBV4-2 TGTGCCAGCAGCCTCGGGAGCGTATCGAACACCGGGGAGCTGTTTTTT CASSLGSVSNTGELFF
few TRBD1 TRBJ2-2 TRBV6-5 TGTGCCAGCAGCCGGACAGGGGGAATTCCCGGGGAGCTGTTTTTT CASSRTGGIPGELFF
. . TRBJ2-1 TRBV29-1 TGCAGCGTGAGGGGGGGGCCCTACAATGAGCAGTTCTTC CSVRGGPYNEQFF
. TRBD1 TRBJ2-7 TRBV5-1 TGCGCCAGCAGCCCTGGACAGGATTCAAGCTACGAGCAGTACTTC CASSPGQDSSYEQYF
. . TRBJ1-1 TRBV19 TGTGCCAGTAGTATACCCCCTGAGAGGATAGCTTTCTTT CASSIPPERIAFF
. . TRBJ1-4 TRBV10-3 TGTGCCATCAGTGACGGGTCGGAAAAACTGTTTTTT CAISDGSEKLFF
few TRBD2 TRBJ2-7 TRBV6-1 TGTGCCAGCAGTGAAGCGCAGCGGGGGCCGGGGGAGCAGTACTTC CASSEAQRGPGEQYF
. TRBD1 TRBJ2-7 TRBV6-1 TGTGCCAGCAGTGGCCTACGTGCGGGACAGGGATACGAGCAGTACTTC CASSGLRAGQGYEQYF
. . TRBJ1-4 TRBV4-1 TGCGCCAGCAGCCAAGTCCTGACTAATGAAAAACTGTTTTTT CASSQVLTNEKLFF
. TRBD2 TRBJ2-1 TRBV19 TGTGCCAGTAGTATTTTGAGGCTAGCGGGGGCCAATGAGCAGTTCTTC CASSILRLAGANEQFF
. TRBD2 TRBJ2-2 TRBV7-9 TGTGCCAGCAGCTTCATAGTAGCGGGGGGCCGCCGGAACACCGGGGAGCTGTTTTTT CASSFIVAGGRRNTGELFF
. . TRBJ2-2 TRBV6-5 TGTGCCAGCGCCACGCGGGACGGTGTCACCGGGGAGCTGTTTTTT CASATRDGVTGELFF
. . TRBJ2-1 TRBV29-1 TGCAGCGTTGTGGTAGTGCTTGTGAATGAGCAGTTCTTC CSVVVVLVNEQFF
few . TRBJ1-5 TRBV7-2 TGTGCCAGCAGCTTGAGCAGCAATCAGCCCCAGCATTTT CASSLSSNQPQHF
few . TRBJ1-3 TRBV6-5 TGTGCCAGCAGTCTTATAGCGGGAGGAAACACCATATATTTT CASSLIAGGNTIYF
. . TRBJ2-3 TRBV6-5 TGTGCCAGCGGGGGGACCACGCCAGATACGCAGTATTTT CASGGTTPDTQYF
. . TRBJ1-2 TRBV7-9 TGTGCCAGCAGGGGGGGGTTGTTTAATGGCTACACCTTC CASRGGLFNGYTF
. TRBD2 TRBJ2-3 TRBV5-1 TGCGCCAGCAGCTTGGACGGGGGGGTAGATACGCAGTATTTT CASSLDGGVDTQYF
. . TRBJ1-6 TRBV6-5 TGTGCCAGCAGTTACAGCCATTCACCCCTCCACTTT CASSYSHSPLHF
. TRBD2 TRBJ2-1 TRBV7-2 TGTGCCAGCAGCCCTCTAGCGGGGGGGCTTGAGCAGTTCTTC CASSPLAGGLEQFF
. . TRBJ2-1 TRBV4-2 TGTGCCAGCAGCCAAGGAAGATCCAGACTCAGCTCCTACAATGAGCAGTTCTTC CASSQGRSRLSSYNEQFF
. TRBD2 TRBJ2-3 TRBV4-3 TGCGCCAGCAGCCAGAGGCCGGGACTAGAGGATACGCAGTATTTT CASSQRPGLEDTQYF
once . TRBJ1-2 TRBV10-2 TGCGCCAGCGACTCGAAGGAGGGCTATGGCTACACCTTC CASDSKEGYGYTF
. . TRBJ2-7 TRBV18 TGTGCCAGCTCACCTAAGAGGGAACCCTACGAGCAGTACTTC CASSPKREPYEQYF